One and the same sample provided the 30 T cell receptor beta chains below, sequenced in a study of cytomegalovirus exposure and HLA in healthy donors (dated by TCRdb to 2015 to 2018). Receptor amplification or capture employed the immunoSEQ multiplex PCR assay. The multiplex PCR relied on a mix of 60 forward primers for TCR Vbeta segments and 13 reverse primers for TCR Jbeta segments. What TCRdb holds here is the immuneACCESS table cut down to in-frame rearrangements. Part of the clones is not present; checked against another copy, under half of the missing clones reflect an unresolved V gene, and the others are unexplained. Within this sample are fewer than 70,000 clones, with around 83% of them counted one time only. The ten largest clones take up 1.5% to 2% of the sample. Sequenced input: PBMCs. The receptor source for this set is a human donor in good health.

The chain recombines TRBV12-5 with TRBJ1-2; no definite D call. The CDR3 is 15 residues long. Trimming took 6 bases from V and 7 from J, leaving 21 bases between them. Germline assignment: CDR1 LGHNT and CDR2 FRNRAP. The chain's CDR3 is CASGQPLAQVVGYTF. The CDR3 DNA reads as TGTGCTAGTGGACAGCCTTTGGCCCAAGTAGTTGGCTACACCTTC. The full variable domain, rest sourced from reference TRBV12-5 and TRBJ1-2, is DARVTQTPRHKVTEMGQEVTMRCQPILGHNTVFWYRQTMMQGLELLAYFRNRAPLDDSGMPKDRFSAEMPDATLATLKIQPSEPRDSAVYFCASGQPLAQVVGYTFGSGTRLTVV.

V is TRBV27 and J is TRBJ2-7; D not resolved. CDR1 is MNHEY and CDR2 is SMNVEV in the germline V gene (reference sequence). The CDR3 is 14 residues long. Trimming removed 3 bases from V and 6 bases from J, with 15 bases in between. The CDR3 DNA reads TGTGCCAGCAGTTTTAGCACTGAGGTCCGCGAGCAGTACTTC. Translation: CASSFSTEVREQYF.

In nucleotides, the CDR3 is TGTGCCACCAGCAGAGGGGTAGCGGGGGTAGATACGCAGTATTTT. Protein product: CATSRGVAGVDTQYF. V is TRBV15 and J is TRBJ2-3; TRBD2 matches at 9 bases. With 1 base clipped from V and 5 bases from J, the junction kept 4 bases outside the gene matches. CDR3 length: 15 amino acids. Germline assignment: CDR1 LNHNV and CDR2 YYDKDF (reference sequence).

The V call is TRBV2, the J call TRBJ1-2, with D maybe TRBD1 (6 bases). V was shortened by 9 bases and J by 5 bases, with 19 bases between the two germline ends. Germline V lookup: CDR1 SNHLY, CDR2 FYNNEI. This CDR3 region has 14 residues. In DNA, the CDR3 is TGTGCCAGTTCTCAGAGGGGGTTTCCGTATGGCTACACCTTC. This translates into CASSQRGFPYGYTF.

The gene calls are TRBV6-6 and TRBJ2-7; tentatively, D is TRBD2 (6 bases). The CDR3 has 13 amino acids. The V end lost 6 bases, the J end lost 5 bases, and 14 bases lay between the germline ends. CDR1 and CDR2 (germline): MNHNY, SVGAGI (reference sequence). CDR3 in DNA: TGTGCCAGCAGGGGACTCCCCGGCAACGAGCAGTACTTC. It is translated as CASRGLPGNEQYF.

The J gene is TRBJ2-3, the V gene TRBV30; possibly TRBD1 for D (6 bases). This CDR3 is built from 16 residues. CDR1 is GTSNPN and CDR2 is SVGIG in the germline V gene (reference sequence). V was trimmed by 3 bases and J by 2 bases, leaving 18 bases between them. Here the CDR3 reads CAWSDHLGTYTDTQYF. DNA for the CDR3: TGTGCCTGGAGCGATCATCTCGGGACATACACAGATACGCAGTATTTT. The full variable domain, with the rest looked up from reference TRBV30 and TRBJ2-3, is SQTIHQWPATLVQPVGSPLSLECTVEGTSNPNLYWYRQAAGRGLQLLFYSVGIGQISSEVPQNLSASRPQDRQFILSSKKLLLSDSGFYLCAWSDHLGTYTDTQYFGPGTRLTVL.

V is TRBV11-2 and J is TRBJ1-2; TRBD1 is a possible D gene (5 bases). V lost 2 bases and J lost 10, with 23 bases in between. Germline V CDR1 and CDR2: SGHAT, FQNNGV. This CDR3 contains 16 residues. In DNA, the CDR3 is TGTGCCAGCAGCTTACTTGTGCAACAGGAGCAAGGGGCCTACACCTTC. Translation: CASSLLVQQEQGAYTF.

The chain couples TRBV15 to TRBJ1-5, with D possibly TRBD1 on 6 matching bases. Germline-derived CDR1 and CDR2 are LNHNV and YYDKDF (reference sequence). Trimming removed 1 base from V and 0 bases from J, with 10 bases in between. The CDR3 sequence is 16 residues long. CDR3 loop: CATSRVAGASNQPQHF. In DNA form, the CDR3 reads TGTGCCACCAGCAGAGTGGCAGGGGCTAGCAATCAGCCCCAGCATTTT.

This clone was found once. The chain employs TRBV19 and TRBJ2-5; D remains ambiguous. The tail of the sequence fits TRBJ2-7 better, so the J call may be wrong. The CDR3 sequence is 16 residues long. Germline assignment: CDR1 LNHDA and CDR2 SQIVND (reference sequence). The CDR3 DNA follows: TGTGCCAGTAGTATAGGAGGAACGGTGCCTCTCTACGAGCAGTACTTC. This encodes CASSIGGTVPLYEQYF.

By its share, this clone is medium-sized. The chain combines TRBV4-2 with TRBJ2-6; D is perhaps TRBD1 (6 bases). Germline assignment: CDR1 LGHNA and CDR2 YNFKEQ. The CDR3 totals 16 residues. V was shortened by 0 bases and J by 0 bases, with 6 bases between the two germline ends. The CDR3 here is CASSQEGGSGANVLTF. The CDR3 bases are TGTGCCAGCAGCCAAGAAGGGGGCTCTGGGGCCAACGTCCTGACTTTC.

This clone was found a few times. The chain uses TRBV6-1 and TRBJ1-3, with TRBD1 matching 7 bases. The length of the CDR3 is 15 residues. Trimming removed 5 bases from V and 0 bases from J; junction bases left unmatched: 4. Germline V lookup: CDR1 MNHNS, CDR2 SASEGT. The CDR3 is CASSTQGFSGNTIYF. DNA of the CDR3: TGTGCCAGCAGTACACAGGGGTTCTCTGGAAACACCATATATTTT.

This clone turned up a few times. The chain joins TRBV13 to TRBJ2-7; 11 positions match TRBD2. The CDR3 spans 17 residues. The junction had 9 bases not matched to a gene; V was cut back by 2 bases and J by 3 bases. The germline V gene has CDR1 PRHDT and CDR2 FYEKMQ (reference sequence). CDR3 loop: CASSLSGAGLADYEQYF. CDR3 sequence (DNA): TGTGCCAGCAGCTTATCGGGGGCGGGACTAGCGGACTACGAGCAGTACTTC.

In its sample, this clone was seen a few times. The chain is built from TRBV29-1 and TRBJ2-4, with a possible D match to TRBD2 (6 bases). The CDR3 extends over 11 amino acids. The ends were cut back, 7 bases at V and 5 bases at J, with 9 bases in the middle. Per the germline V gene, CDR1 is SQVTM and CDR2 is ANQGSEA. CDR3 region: CSAGGENIQYF. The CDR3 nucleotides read TGCAGCGCCGGGGGTGAAAACATTCAGTACTTC.

The DNA of the CDR3 is TGCGCCAGCAGCTTGAACCTCCTGAATGGACAGGCGGGTGGAGCTTTCTTT. Translated: CASSLNLLNGQAGGAFF. J is TRBJ1-1 and V is TRBV5-1; 7 bases are a match to TRBD1. Germline-derived CDR1 and CDR2 are SGHRS and YFSETQ. The CDR3 has 17 residues. Trimming removed 1 base from V and 10 bases from J; junction bases left unmatched: 19.

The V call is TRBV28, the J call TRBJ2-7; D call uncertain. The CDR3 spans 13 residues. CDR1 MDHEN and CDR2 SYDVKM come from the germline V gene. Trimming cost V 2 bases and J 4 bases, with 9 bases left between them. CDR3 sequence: CASSLGGLYEQYF. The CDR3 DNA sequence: TGTGCCAGCAGTTTAGGCGGATTATACGAGCAGTACTTC. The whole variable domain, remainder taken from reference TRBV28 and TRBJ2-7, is DVKVTQSSRYLVKRTGEKVFLECVQDMDHENMFWYRQDPGLGLRLIYFSYDVKMKEKGDIPEGYSVSREKKERFSLILESASTNQTSMYLCASSLGGLYEQYFGPGTRLTVT.

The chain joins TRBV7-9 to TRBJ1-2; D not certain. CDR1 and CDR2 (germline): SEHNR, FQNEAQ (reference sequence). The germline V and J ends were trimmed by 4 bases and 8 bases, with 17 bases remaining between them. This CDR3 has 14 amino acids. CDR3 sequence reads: CASSSNLNMRGYTF. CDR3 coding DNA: TGTGCCAGCAGCTCCAACCTTAACATGCGGGGCTACACCTTC. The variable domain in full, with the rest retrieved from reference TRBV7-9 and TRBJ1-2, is DTGVSQNPRHKITKRGQNVTFRCDPISEHNRLYWYRQTLGQGPEFLTYFQNEAQLEKSRLLSDRFSAERPKGSFSTLEIQRTEQGDSAMYLCASSSNLNMRGYTFGSGTRLTVV.

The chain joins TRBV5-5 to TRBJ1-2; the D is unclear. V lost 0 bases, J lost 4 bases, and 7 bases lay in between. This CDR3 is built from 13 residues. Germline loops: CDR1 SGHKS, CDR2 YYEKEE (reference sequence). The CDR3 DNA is TGTGCCAGCAGCTTGGAACAGTTCTATGGCTACACCTTC. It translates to CASSLEQFYGYTF.

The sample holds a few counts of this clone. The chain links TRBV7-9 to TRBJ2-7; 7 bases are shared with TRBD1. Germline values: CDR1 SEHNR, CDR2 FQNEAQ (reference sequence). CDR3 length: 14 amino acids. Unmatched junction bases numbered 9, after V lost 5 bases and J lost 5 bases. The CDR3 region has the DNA TGTGCCAGCAGCGCAGGGACAGCTTTTCACGAGCAGTACTTC. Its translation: CASSAGTAFHEQYF.

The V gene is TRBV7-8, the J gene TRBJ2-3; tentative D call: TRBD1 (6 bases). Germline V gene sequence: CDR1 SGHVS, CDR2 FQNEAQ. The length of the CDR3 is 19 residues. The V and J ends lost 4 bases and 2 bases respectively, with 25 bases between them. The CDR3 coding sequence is TGTGCCAGCAGCTCTCACTACAGGGTTGAGGACCATTCCACAGATACGCAGTATTTT. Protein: CASSSHYRVEDHSTDTQYF.

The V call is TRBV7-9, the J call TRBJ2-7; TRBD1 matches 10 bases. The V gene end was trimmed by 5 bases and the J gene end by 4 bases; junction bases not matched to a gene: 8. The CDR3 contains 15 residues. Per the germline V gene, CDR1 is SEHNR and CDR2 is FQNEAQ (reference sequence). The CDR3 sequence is CASSPLGGQGYEQYF. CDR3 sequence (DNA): TGTGCCAGCAGCCCATTAGGGGGACAGGGGTACGAGCAGTACTTC.

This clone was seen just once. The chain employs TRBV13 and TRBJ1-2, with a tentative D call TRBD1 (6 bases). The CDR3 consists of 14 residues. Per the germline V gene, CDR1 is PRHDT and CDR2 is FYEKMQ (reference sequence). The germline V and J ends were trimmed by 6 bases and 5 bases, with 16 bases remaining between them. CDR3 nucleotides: TGTGCCAGCAGACGAAAAGGGGGTTTTTATGGCTACACCTTC. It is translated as CASRRKGGFYGYTF.

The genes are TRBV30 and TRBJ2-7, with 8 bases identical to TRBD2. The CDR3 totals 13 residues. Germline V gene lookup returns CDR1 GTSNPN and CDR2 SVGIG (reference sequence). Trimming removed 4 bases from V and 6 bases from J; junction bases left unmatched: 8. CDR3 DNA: TGTGCCTGGAACGACGGGGGGGCCACCGAGCAGTACTTC. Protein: CAWNDGGATEQYF.

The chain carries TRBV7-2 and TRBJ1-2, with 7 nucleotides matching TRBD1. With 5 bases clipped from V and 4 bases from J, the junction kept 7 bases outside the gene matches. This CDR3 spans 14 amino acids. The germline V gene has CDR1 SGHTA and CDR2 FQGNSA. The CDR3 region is CASSMTRDSYGYTF. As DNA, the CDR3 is TGTGCCAGCAGCATGACCCGGGACAGCTATGGCTACACCTTC. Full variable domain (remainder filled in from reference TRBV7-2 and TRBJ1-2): GAGVSQSPSNKVTEKGKDVELRCDPISGHTALYWYRQSLGQGLEFLIYFQGNSAPDKSGLPSDRFSAERTGGSVSTLTIQRTQQEDSAVYLCASSMTRDSYGYTFGSGTRLTVV.

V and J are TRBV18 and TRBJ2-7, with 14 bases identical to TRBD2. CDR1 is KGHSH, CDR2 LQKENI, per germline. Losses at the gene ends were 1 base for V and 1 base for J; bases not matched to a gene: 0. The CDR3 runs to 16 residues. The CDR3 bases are TGTGCCAGCTCACCACGGACTAGCGGGGGGTCCTACGAGCAGTACTTC. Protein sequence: CASSPRTSGGSYEQYF.

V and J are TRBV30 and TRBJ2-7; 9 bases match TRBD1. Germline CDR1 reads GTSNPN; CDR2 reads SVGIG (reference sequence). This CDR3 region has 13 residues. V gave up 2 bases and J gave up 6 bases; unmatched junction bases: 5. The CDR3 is CAWSLGDRAEQYF. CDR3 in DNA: TGTGCCTGGAGTCTGGGGGACAGGGCCGAGCAGTACTTC.

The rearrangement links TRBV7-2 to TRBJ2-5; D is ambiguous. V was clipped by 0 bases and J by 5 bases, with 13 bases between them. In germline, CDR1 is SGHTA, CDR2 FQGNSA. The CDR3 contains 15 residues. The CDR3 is CASSLAAEASETQYF. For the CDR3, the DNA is TGTGCCAGCAGCTTAGCGGCTGAGGCGAGTGAGACCCAGTACTTC.

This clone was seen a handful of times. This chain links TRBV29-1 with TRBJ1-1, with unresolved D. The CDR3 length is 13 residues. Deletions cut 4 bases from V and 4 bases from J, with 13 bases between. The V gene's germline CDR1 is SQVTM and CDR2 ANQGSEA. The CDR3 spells CSVASVGSTEAFF. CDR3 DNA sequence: TGCAGCGTTGCCTCGGTGGGGAGCACTGAAGCTTTCTTT.

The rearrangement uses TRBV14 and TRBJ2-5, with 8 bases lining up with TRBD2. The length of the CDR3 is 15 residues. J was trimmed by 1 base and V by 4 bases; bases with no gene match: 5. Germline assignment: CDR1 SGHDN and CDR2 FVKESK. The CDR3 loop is CASSLGLAIQETQYF. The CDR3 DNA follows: TGTGCCAGCAGCCTCGGACTAGCCATCCAAGAGACCCAGTACTTC.

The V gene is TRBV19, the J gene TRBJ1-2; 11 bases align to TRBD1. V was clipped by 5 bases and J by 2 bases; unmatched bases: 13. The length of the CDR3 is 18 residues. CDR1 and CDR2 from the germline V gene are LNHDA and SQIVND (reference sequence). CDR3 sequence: CASSLLGQGARINYGYTF. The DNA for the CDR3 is TGTGCCAGTAGTCTGCTCGGACAGGGGGCTCGGATAAACTATGGCTACACCTTC. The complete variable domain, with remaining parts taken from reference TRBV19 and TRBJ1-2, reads DGGITQSPKYLFRKEGQNVTLSCEQNLNHDAMYWYRQDPGQGLRLIYYSQIVNDFQKGDIAEGYSVSREKKESFPLTVTSAQKNPTAFYLCASSLLGQGARINYGYTFGSGTRLTVV.

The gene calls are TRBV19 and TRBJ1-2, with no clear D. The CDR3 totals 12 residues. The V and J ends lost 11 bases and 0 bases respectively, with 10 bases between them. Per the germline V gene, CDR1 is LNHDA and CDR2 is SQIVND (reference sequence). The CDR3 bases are TGTGCCTGCGAGACTTCTAACTATGGCTACACCTTC. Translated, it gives CACETSNYGYTF.